A single sample gave rise to the 32 T cell receptor beta chains below, sequenced in a study of blood T cells in healthy people across ages. Alongside a J-beta primer mix, a sample-barcoded 5' primer served in a second PCR lasting about 7 to 11 cycles. TCRdb passed the 5' RACE reads through MiXCR, listing each CDR3 protein once. The sample has 700,000 or so distinct CDR3 sequences; roughly 41% are singletons. The sequencing sample was made of blood. The receptor set was obtained from a man older than 75 in good health.

This clonotype was seen more than once but under ten times. The V call is TRBV7-8, the J call TRBJ2-5; TRBD1 might be the D (6 bases). Per the germline V gene, CDR1 is SGHVS and CDR2 is FQNEAQ. V lost 5 bases and J 1 base, leaving 11 bases between the germline ends. The CDR3 extends over 14 amino acids. The CDR3 DNA is TGTGCCAGCAGCCCTTGGACAGCCCAAGAGACCCAGTACTTC. Translating it yields CASSPWTAQETQYF.

This chain links TRBV7-2 with TRBJ2-7; the D is unclear. Germline CDR1 is SGHTA and CDR2 is FQGNSA. The CDR3 loop spans 15 amino acids. V lost 6 bases, J lost 6 bases, and 21 bases lay in between. CDR3 coding DNA: TGTGCCAGCAGTCCGAGATGGTCGAAAGGGCCCGAGCAGTACTTC. Its protein is CASSPRWSKGPEQYF.

This chain joins TRBV20-1 and TRBJ2-2, with 8 positions matching TRBD2. Germline CDR1 DFQATT, CDR2 SNEGSKA (reference sequence). Trimming cost V 3 bases and J 0 bases; bases outside gene matches: 6. This CDR3 comprises 16 residues. CDR3 sequence: CSARPSGRPNTGELFF. The CDR3 coding sequence is TGCAGTGCTAGGCCCAGCGGGAGACCGAACACCGGGGAGCTGTTTTTT.

This clonotype was seen more than once but under ten times. This sequence joins TRBV5-6 and TRBJ2-5; D remains ambiguous. The CDR3 runs 14 residues. The germline CDR1 and CDR2 sequences are SGHDT and YYEEEE. The V end lost 0 bases, the J end lost 7 bases, and 13 bases lay between the germline ends. The CDR3 spells CASSLGRTVRTQYF. CDR3 coding DNA: TGTGCCAGCAGCTTGGGGCGGACCGTTCGGACCCAGTACTTC.

The CDR3 DNA follows: TGTGCCAGCAGTTTGGGGCCGCCCTACGAGCAGTACTTC. As protein: CASSLGPPYEQYF. J is TRBJ2-7 and V is TRBV12-3 or TRBV12-4, with D possibly being TRBD1 (5 bases). There are 13 residues in the CDR3. The V end was cut by 3 bases, the J end by 2 bases, with 8 bases between.

The count of this clonotype is one. Here the CDR3 DNA reads TGTGCCAGCAGTTATACTGGGCCCGGGGAGCTGTTTTTT. Its translation: CASSYTGPGELFF. The chain links TRBV6-5 to TRBJ2-2; D ambiguous. V dropped 3 bases and J dropped 6 bases, with 8 bases sitting between them. This CDR3 has 13 residues. Per the germline V gene, CDR1 is MNHEY and CDR2 is SVGAGI.

In its sample, this clonotype was seen many times. The chain links TRBV6-2 or TRBV6-3 to TRBJ2-5; 8 nucleotides line up with TRBD1. This CDR3 has 14 residues. Trimming took 11 bases from V and 4 from J; bases not matched to a gene: 12. The germline V gene encodes CDR1 MNHEY and CDR2 SVGEGT. CDR3: CACTRNRGTETQYF. For the CDR3, the DNA is TGTGCCTGCACACGGAACAGGGGGACAGAGACCCAGTACTTC.

V usage is TRBV5-1 and J usage is TRBJ2-1; TRBD1 matches at 12 bases. There are 19 residues in the CDR3. Germline V lookup: CDR1 SGHRS, CDR2 YFSETQ. The V and J ends lost 2 bases and 6 bases, in that order; junction bases with no gene match: 15. CDR3 sequence: CASSLQGTGGAFRRNEQFF. CDR3 DNA sequence: TGCGCCAGCAGCTTACAAGGGACAGGGGGCGCGTTCCGGCGCAATGAGCAGTTCTTC.

The gene calls are TRBV4-2 and TRBJ2-1, with 8 bases lining up with TRBD2. The germline V gene encodes CDR1 LGHNA and CDR2 YNFKEQ. V lost 1 base, J lost 5 bases, and 4 bases stayed unmatched. The CDR3 is 15 amino acids. CDR3 amino acids: CASSQAGLGNNEQFF. The DNA of the CDR3 is TGTGCCAGCAGCCAAGCGGGACTAGGAAACAATGAGCAGTTCTTC.

The chain links TRBV29-1 to TRBJ2-3; TRBD2 is a possible D gene (6 bases). The germline V gene has CDR1 SQVTM and CDR2 ANQGSEA. V lost 4 bases, J lost 1 base, and 21 bases lay in between. CDR3 length: 17 amino acids. DNA of the CDR3: TGCAGCGTTGTTCCGCTCTTTTCCGGGAGTGGCACAGATACGCAGTATTTT. This gives the protein CSVVPLFSGSGTDTQYF.

This clonotype was seen at least ten times. The chain recombines TRBV5-1 with TRBJ1-1, with D unresolved. Trimming took off 1 base at V and 2 bases at J, with 6 bases between the two ends. In germline, CDR1 is SGHRS, CDR2 YFSETQ. This CDR3 has 13 residues. The CDR3 sequence: CASSLPGNTEAFF. The DNA of the CDR3 is TGCGCCAGCAGCTTGCCCGGAAACACTGAAGCTTTCTTT.

The sample holds a few counts of this clonotype. This chain uses TRBV7-2 with TRBJ2-5, with a weak D call TRBD2 (6 bases). V was cut by 5 bases and J by 2 bases, with 18 bases left in between. The germline CDR1 and CDR2 sequences are SGHTA and FQGNSA. The CDR3 has 16 residues. The CDR3: CASSLRLRGGQETQYF. The CDR3 coding sequence is TGTGCCAGCAGCCTCCGCCTCCGTGGGGGGCAAGAGACCCAGTACTTC. Drawing the rest from reference TRBV7-2 and TRBJ2-5, the complete variable domain is GAGVSQSPSNKVTEKGKDVELRCDPISGHTALYWYRQSLGQGLEFLIYFQGNSAPDKSGLPSDRFSAERTGGSVSTLTIQRTQQEDSAVYLCASSLRLRGGQETQYFGPGTRLLVL.

V is TRBV4-1 and J is TRBJ1-4; 9 bases match TRBD1. CDR1 is MGHRA, CDR2 YSYEKL, per germline. V lost 1 base, J lost 7 bases, and 4 bases stayed unmatched. The CDR3 contains 15 residues. The chain's CDR3 is CASSQAGTGIEKLFF. CDR3 in DNA: TGCGCCAGCAGCCAAGCGGGGACAGGGATTGAAAAACTGTTTTTT.

Details on this clonotype: Here the CDR3 omits its conserved ending phenylalanine or tryptophan, so a read error is the likely source. The gene calls are TRBV6-2 or TRBV6-3 and TRBJ2-7, with D tentatively TRBD1 or TRBD2 (6 bases each). The CDR3 runs to 13 residues. The V gene lost 4 bases and the J gene lost 5 bases, with 12 bases spanning the gap. Germline V gives CDR1 MNHEY, CDR2 SVGEGT. The CDR3 DNA follows: TGTGCCAGCAGTTCCCTCGGGGGCGACGAGCAGTACTTA. The encoded protein is CASSSLGGDEQYL.

This chain links TRBV20-1 with TRBJ2-1, with 11 bases identical to TRBD2. The V and J ends lost 1 base and 9 bases, in that order; junction bases with no gene match: 11. Germline V gene lookup returns CDR1 DFQATT and CDR2 SNEGSKA (reference sequence). This CDR3 has 16 amino acids. The CDR3 region is CSARVNLAGGRGEQFF. For the CDR3, the DNA is TGCAGTGCTAGAGTCAACCTAGCGGGAGGAAGGGGTGAGCAGTTCTTC.

This chain links TRBV11-2 with TRBJ1-2; 7 bases line up with TRBD1. Germline CDR1 and CDR2: SGHAT and FQNNGV. V was clipped by 4 bases and J by 7 bases; unmatched bases: 9. CDR3 length equals 14 residues. The CDR3 nucleotides are TGTGCCAGCAGCTCCCGACAGGGCCCGGGTGGCTACACCTTC. It codes for CASSSRQGPGGYTF.

The count of this clonotype is one. The chain links TRBV7-9 to TRBJ1-4; tentative D call: TRBD1 (5 bases). The CDR3 has 14 amino acids. From germline, CDR1 is SEHNR and CDR2 FQNEAQ (reference sequence). The CDR3 nucleotides read TGTGTCGGTGGTAACGGGGGACCCAGTGAAAAACTGTTTTTT. This encodes CVGGNGGPSEKLFF.

This chain links TRBV27 with TRBJ1-5; TRBD1 agrees at 7 bases. CDR1 MNHEY and CDR2 SMNVEV come from the germline V gene (reference sequence). The V and J ends lost 6 bases and 6 bases, in that order; junction bases with no gene match: 8. CDR3 size: 14 residues. CDR3 DNA sequence: TGTGCCAGCAGCCCGACAGGGATAGGTCAGCCCCAGCATTTT. Translating gives CASSPTGIGQPQHF.

This rearrangement joins TRBV27 to TRBJ2-1; the D is unclear. With 4 bases removed from V and 5 bases from J, the gap between germline ends came to 12 bases. Germline loops: CDR1 MNHEY, CDR2 SMNVEV (reference sequence). This CDR3 contains 14 residues. The CDR3 protein is CASSSLVANNEQFF. The CDR3 DNA reads TGTGCCAGCAGTTCTCTCGTCGCGAACAATGAGCAGTTCTTC.

The chain combines TRBV2 with TRBJ2-1, with 8 bases matching TRBD2. Trimming took 9 bases from V and 8 from J; bases not matched to a gene: 12. Germline V gives CDR1 SNHLY, CDR2 FYNNEI. The CDR3 is 14 amino acids. The CDR3: CARQGLVGGDEQFF. The CDR3, as DNA: TGTGCCAGACAGGGACTAGTGGGGGGAGATGAGCAGTTCTTC.

This clonotype was counted a few times. The J gene is TRBJ2-3, the V gene TRBV6-1; TRBD2 matches at 7 bases. The CDR3 loop spans 19 amino acids. V lost 2 bases to trimming and J lost 0 bases; unmatched junction nucleotides: 14. Germline loops: CDR1 MNHNS, CDR2 SASEGT. The CDR3 is CASSESWRGIRASTDTQYF. In nucleotides, the CDR3 is TGTGCCAGCAGTGAATCCTGGCGGGGGATTCGAGCTAGCACAGATACGCAGTATTTT.

This clonotype came up many times. The chain combines TRBV29-1 with TRBJ1-2; weak D call: TRBD1 (5 bases). The CDR3 has 14 residues. Trimming took 6 bases from V and 2 from J, leaving 16 bases between them. The germline CDR1 and CDR2 sequences are SQVTM and ANQGSEA. CDR3 residues: CSVLGGSPNYGYTF. The CDR3 nucleotides are TGCAGCGTATTGGGGGGTTCCCCCAACTATGGCTACACCTTC.

The CDR3 coding sequence is TGTGCCAGCAGCGTATCCGGGACCAACATAGATACGCAGTATTTT. It is translated as CASSVSGTNIDTQYF. This chain uses TRBV9 with TRBJ2-3; D tentatively fits TRBD1 or TRBD2 (5 bases each). Trimming pared 1 base from V and 5 bases from J, leaving 14 bases between. Looked up from germline, CDR1 is SGDLS and CDR2 is YYNGEE. The CDR3 covers 15 residues.

There are many counts of this clonotype. This chain connects TRBV20-1 to TRBJ2-1; weak D call: TRBD2 (6 bases). CDR3 length: 15 residues. Trimming cost V 4 bases and J 7 bases, with 20 bases left between them. Germline values: CDR1 DFQATT, CDR2 SNEGSKA (reference sequence). The CDR3 coding sequence is TGCAGTGCTAATAGGGCGGGGCTAGCTAATAATGAGCAGTTCTTC. Translated, it gives CSANRAGLANNEQFF.

The chain has TRBV9 and TRBJ2-5; D remains unclear. Germline values: CDR1 SGDLS, CDR2 YYNGEE. The V and J ends lost 2 bases and 5 bases respectively, with 13 bases between them. The CDR3 has 14 amino acids. CDR3 in amino acids: CASSVGSVGETQYF. The CDR3 bases are TGTGCCAGCAGCGTTGGCTCGGTCGGGGAGACCCAGTACTTC.

The sample holds a few counts of this clonotype. The rearrangement joins TRBV13 to TRBJ1-6, with a possible D match to TRBD1 (6 bases). This CDR3 is 15 amino acids long. Trimming left V 6 bases short and J 3 bases short, with 12 bases between. CDR1 and CDR2 from the germline V gene are PRHDT and FYEKMQ (reference sequence). CDR3: CASSRGGGYNSPLHF. CDR3 DNA sequence: TGTGCCAGCAGTAGGGGGGGAGGCTATAATTCACCCCTCCACTTT.

The chain employs TRBV11-2 and TRBJ2-5; D ambiguous. The length of the CDR3 is 16 residues. CDR1 is SGHAT and CDR2 is FQNNGV in the germline V gene. Trimming removed 5 bases from V and 2 bases from J, with 18 bases in between. CDR3: CASSPVVTLRQETQYF. The CDR3 DNA sequence: TGTGCCAGCAGCCCCGTGGTCACACTAAGACAAGAGACCCAGTACTTC.

The gene calls are TRBV14 and TRBJ1-2, with TRBD1 as a possible D gene (6 bases). Germline CDR1 and CDR2: SGHDN and FVKESK. The CDR3 has 14 residues. Deletions cut 2 bases from V and 5 bases from J, with 12 bases between. For the CDR3, the DNA is TGTGCCAGCAGCCAATTAAGTCAGGGGTATGGCTACACCTTC. Protein: CASSQLSQGYGYTF.

The chain recombines TRBV7-2 with TRBJ2-3; 10 bases line up with TRBD2. The CDR3 runs 20 residues. Germline trimming cut 1 base from V and 0 bases from J; bases unmatched to any gene: 13. Looked up from germline, CDR1 is SGHTA and CDR2 is FQGNSA. CDR3 residues: CASSLGLERGGHPSTDTQYF. CDR3 coding DNA: TGTGCCAGCAGCTTAGGCCTCGAGCGGGGGGGCCATCCCAGCACAGATACGCAGTATTTT.

This clonotype was found many times. The V gene is TRBV27, the J gene TRBJ1-4, with 10 nucleotides matching TRBD1. This CDR3 spans 14 amino acids. V gave up 7 bases and J gave up 7 bases; unmatched junction bases: 6. Germline loops: CDR1 MNHEY, CDR2 SMNVEV (reference sequence). The CDR3, as DNA: TGTGCCAGCAAACCGGGACAGGGGAGTGAAAAACTGTTTTTT. It specifies CASKPGQGSEKLFF.

This clonotype was detected ten times or more. The genes are TRBV10-3 and TRBJ2-1; D unclear. Trimming removed 6 bases from V and 4 bases from J, with 10 bases in between. Germline CDR1 ENHRY, CDR2 SYGVKD. The CDR3 extends over 13 amino acids. This CDR3 reads CAISPSSYNEQFF. The CDR3 DNA reads TGTGCCATCAGCCCGAGCAGTTACAATGAGCAGTTCTTC.

This chain connects TRBV29-1 to TRBJ1-1; D may be TRBD1 (6 bases). Looked up from germline, CDR1 is SQVTM and CDR2 is ANQGSEA. Trimming removed 7 bases from V and 5 bases from J, with 17 bases in between. CDR3 length: 13 amino acids. DNA of the CDR3: TGCAGCGCCAAGGGGGGGGTCGCGACTGAAGCTTTCTTT. It specifies CSAKGGVATEAFF. Full variable domain (missing parts from reference TRBV29-1 and TRBJ1-1): SAVISQKPSRDICQRGTSLTIQCQVDSQVTMMFWYRQQPGQSLTLIATANQGSEATYESGFVIDKFPISRPNLTFSTLTVSNMSPEDSSIYLCSAKGGVATEAFFGQGTRLTVV.